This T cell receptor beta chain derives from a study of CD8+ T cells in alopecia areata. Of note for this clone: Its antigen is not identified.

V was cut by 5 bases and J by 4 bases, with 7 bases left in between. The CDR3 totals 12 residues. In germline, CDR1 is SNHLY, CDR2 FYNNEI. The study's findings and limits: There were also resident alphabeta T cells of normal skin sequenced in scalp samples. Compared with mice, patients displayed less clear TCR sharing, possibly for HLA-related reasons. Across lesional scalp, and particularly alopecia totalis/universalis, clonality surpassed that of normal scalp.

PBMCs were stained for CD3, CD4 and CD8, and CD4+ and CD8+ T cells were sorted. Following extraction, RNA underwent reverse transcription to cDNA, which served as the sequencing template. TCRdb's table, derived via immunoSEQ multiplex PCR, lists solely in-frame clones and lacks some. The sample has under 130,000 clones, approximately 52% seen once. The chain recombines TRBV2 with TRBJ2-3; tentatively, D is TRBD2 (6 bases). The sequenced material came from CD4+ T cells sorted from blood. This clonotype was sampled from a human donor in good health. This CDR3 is CASSKRADTQYF. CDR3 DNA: TGTGCCAGCAGTAAGCGGGCAGATACGCAGTATTTT.